The 6 T cell receptor beta chains below come from one sample, sequenced in a study of blood T cell repertoires in COVID-19. This table comes from immunoSEQ multiplex PCR, and its TCRdb copy is limited to in-frame clones, with some not included. The data show about 99,000 clones, about 86% seen once. The sequencing sample was made of peripheral blood. The receptor source for this set is a woman in her sixties in a cohort sampled during active or convalescent COVID-19.

The table lists this clone with a few counts. The rearrangement joins TRBV27 to TRBJ2-7; 8 bases line up with TRBD2. The CDR3 loop spans 14 amino acids. V shed 2 bases, J shed 2 bases, and the junction held 2 bases outside the gene matches. Germline-derived CDR1 and CDR2 are MNHEY and SMNVEV (reference sequence). As DNA, the CDR3 is TGTGCCAGCAGTTTACACGGGGGGGCCTACGAGCAGTACTTC. Protein product: CASSLHGGAYEQYF.

The chain recombines TRBV7-9 with TRBJ2-7; TRBD1 matches at 9 bases. There are 18 residues in the CDR3. With 3 bases clipped from V and 2 bases from J, the junction kept 14 bases outside the gene matches. Per germline, CDR1 SEHNR and CDR2 FQNEAQ (reference sequence). The CDR3: CASSFDLRGQGVTYEQYF. As DNA, the CDR3 is TGTGCCAGCAGCTTTGATCTCCGGGGACAGGGAGTAACCTACGAGCAGTACTTC.

In this sample, this clone turned up once. This chain connects TRBV19 to TRBJ1-4, with 9 bases that match TRBD1. The CDR3 is made up of 15 amino acids. V lost 5 bases and J lost 7; bases outside the gene matches: 8. Germline CDR1 is LNHDA and CDR2 is SQIVND (reference sequence). The CDR3 DNA sequence: TGTGCCAGTAGTGCTACCGGGACAGGGATTGAAAAACTGTTTTTT. It is translated as CASSATGTGIEKLFF.

The chain links TRBV10-3 to TRBJ2-4, with D possibly being TRBD2 (6 bases). This CDR3 spans 15 amino acids. V gave up 2 bases and J gave up 2 bases, with 10 bases separating them. The germline gives CDR1 ENHRY, CDR2 SYGVKD. CDR3 region: CAISEQGGTKNIQYF. CDR3 sequence (DNA): TGTGCCATCAGTGAGCAAGGAGGGACCAAAAACATTCAGTACTTC.

V gene TRBV25-1 combines with J gene TRBJ2-2, with a weak D call TRBD1 (6 bases). Germline CDR1 MGHDK, CDR2 SYGVNS. Trimming removed 4 bases from V and 3 bases from J, with 12 bases in between. The CDR3 has 15 amino acids. The CDR3 nucleotides read TGTGCCAGCAGTGTTACCGGGACATACACCGGGGAGCTGTTTTTT. Amino acid sequence: CASSVTGTYTGELFF.

This clone was counted a few times. The chain joins TRBV30 to TRBJ1-2; 7 bases are a match to TRBD1. Germline V CDR1 and CDR2: GTSNPN, SVGIG (reference sequence). The CDR3 length is 14 residues. The trim removed 0 bases at V and 8 bases at J, leaving 9 bases unmatched. The CDR3 spells CAWSVDPGGRGYTF. The DNA of the CDR3 is TGTGCCTGGAGTGTAGATCCAGGGGGTAGGGGCTACACCTTC.